This TCR beta chain derives from a study of shared clonotypes between healthy human individuals. For the study at large: The cohort comprised a couple of women and a few men. Their ages spanned 18 to 49 years. The study's findings and limits: Around 4.7% was the fraction of naive CD4 clonotypes found shared across several donors.

On this clone: Its target is unknown.

In the naive CD8 group, cells lacked CD45RO and were positively selected for CCR7, so terminally differentiated effector memory CD45RA+ cells were left out. The healthy adult donors were HIV-negative and reported no recent acute infections or vaccinations. The CDR3 covers 15 residues. Germline loops: CDR1 SGHNT, CDR2 YYREEE (reference sequence). Germline trimming cut 0 bases from V and 2 bases from J; bases unmatched to any gene: 5. The data were produced by immunoSEQ multiplex PCR, yet TCRdb's version contains in-frame clones alone and is incomplete. Found here are about 680,000 clones, about 90% of them singletons; the top ten hold 20% to 25%.

The chain is built from TRBV5-4 and TRBJ2-7; 7 bases are a match to TRBD1. This clonotype was sampled from a man under 40 in good health. The sequencing input was naive CD8+ T cells sorted from blood. The CDR3 reads CASSLGQGNAYEQYF. CDR3 sequence (DNA): TGTGCCAGCAGCTTGGGACAGGGAAACGCCTACGAGCAGTACTTC.